This TCR beta chain was documented in a study of beta chain features in type 1 diabetes (dated 2018 in TCRdb). Background on the whole study: No differences in mean age, gender distribution, total cell number or subset yield were found between patients and healthy donors. A total of over 90,000,000 sorted cells were examined across all samples, and a strong correlation was observed between cell number per subset and RNA yield. The study compared the TCRB repertoires of sorted circulating CD4+ T cell subsets in recently diagnosed type 1 diabetes patients with those in matched healthy donors. Regulatory and stem cell-like memory subsets were isolated from only 8 patients and roughly 8 healthy donors, whereas naive and central memory subsets came from all 28 donors. Broad study findings and their caveats: Naive, central memory and regulatory TCRB repertoires appeared to be more similar among patients than among healthy donors. Type 1 diabetes patients showed a moderate but significant shortening of TCRB CDR3 length in all four CD4+ subsets. Shorter templates might be favored by PCR, yet because patient and control samples were amplified and corrected together, any such skew would affect both groups equally. At VDJ recombination sites, type 1 diabetes patients had fewer insertions and more deleted nucleotides, which implies abnormalities in thymic rearrangement. HLA sub-analyses involved small numbers of individuals, so any influence of HLA type on TCRB rearrangement remained unresolved. Because cDNA was sequenced instead of genomic DNA, highly expressing activated cells could be over-represented, though the groups showed no difference in activation or CD3 levels.

From each donor, a single peripheral blood sample of 100 to 150 mL on average was drawn into heparinised tubes. Naive, central memory, regulatory and stem cell-like memory CD4+ T cells were sorted on a BD FACSAria II using a panel including CD45RO, CCR7, CD25, CD127, CD95 and CD27. Purity was above 95% for every sorted population. Right away, PBMCs were isolated by Lymphoprep density gradient centrifugation and were stained directly, with no culture step. So that batch effects would be minimized, each experiment stained and sorted samples in pairs, pairing one healthy donor with one patient. From a lookup of the germline V gene (reference sequence), CDR1 and CDR2 are MNHEY and SMNVEV. Relative to germline, V is missing 7 bases and J is missing 3 bases, with 10 bases of the junction outside any gene match. Taken from cysteine to phenylalanine, the CDR3 has 15 residues. Solely the CDR3 DNA is kept, with 45 bases framed from the first base.

The entire amount of isolated RNA was reverse transcribed using the High Capacity cDNA Reverse Transcription Kit, so the sequenced TCRB transcripts were expressed ones. Naive, central memory and regulatory T cell samples underwent deep immunoSEQ sequencing, averaging approximately 3.3 million total reads per sample. After sorted cells were lysed in RLT buffer, RNA was extracted with DNase-treated RNeasy Micro or Mini kits, with the choice depending on cell number. To prevent cross-contamination, every cell subset was processed on its own, while patient and healthy donor samples were processed together. Using the immunoSEQ multiplex PCR, TCRB sequences were amplified from cDNA into 87-bp fragments spanning the CDR3 region. Sequencing of the amplicons was performed on the Illumina HiSeq platform. As for the original processing: PCR bias was corrected computationally using synthetic template baselines, and reads within Hamming distance 2 were collapsed, with unmergeable singletons discarded. Reads were aligned against IMGT so that V, D and J genes, CDR3 length and insertions or deletions at six rearrangement sites could be assigned. Within each subset, clonotype counts were normalized to sorted cell number, after which true diversity and Gini coefficients were computed with the tcR R package. Repertoire sharing was quantified using the overlap coefficient calculated on TCRB nucleotide sequences. Out-of-frame TCRB sequences from naive cells were analyzed as a proxy for the pre-selection repertoire. TCRdb carries this immuneACCESS record with in-frame sequences only. Its versions omit some clonotypes, under half of them owing to an unresolved V gene in the studies checked, with the rest unexplained. That table gives V, J and clone size, and the DNA gave D and trimming. The sample has hundreds of thousands of clones on record, over 13% of them singletons. In total, the top ten clones hold 0.035% to 0.045% of the sample.

This clone turned up a few times. There is no known antigen for this receptor. No per-base quality is available; no much larger clone lies one base away. Material: naive CD4+ T cells from blood. In light of the paper, this sample's cell subset or site label describes: true naive CD4+ T cells. The chain is encoded by TRBV27 joined to TRBJ2-7, with 9 bases matching TRBD1. The source of this sequence is a young man with type 1 diabetes. The sequenced DNA is TGTGCCAGCACCTCTAGACAGGGGGGCTACTACGAGCAGTACTTC. Its protein is CASTSRQGGYYEQYF.